This is a list of T cell receptor beta chains from one sample in a study of type 1 and type 2 diabetes patients. TCRdb processed the multiplex PCR reads anew with MiXCR; each CDR3 protein has one entry. The sample carries 250,000 to 300,000 distinct CDR3 sequences, approximately 45% recorded once. The sample was peripheral blood mononuclear cells (PBMCs). The receptors were gathered from a man aged 18 to 29 with type 2 diabetes. Both conserved end residues are part of each CDR3. Each record gives: V gene, D gene, clone size, J gene, CDR3 protein, CDR3 DNA. The D gene is left open where the match is weak. Size is stated for part of the rows, as once, few or many counts, or as a class when the clone is expanded.

>TRBV14|TRBD2|once|TRBJ2-1
CASSQGTSGRDEQFF
TGTGCCAGCAGCCAAGGGACTAGCGGGAGGGATGAGCAGTTCTTC
>TRBV2|.|.|TRBJ1-6
CASSYFSTGSSYNSPLHF
TGTGCCAGCAGTTATTTCTCTACCGGGAGCTCCTATAATTCACCCCTCCACTTT
>TRBV2|.|.|TRBJ1-5
CASRESGGYSNQPQHF
TGTGCCAGCAGAGAGAGCGGGGGATATAGCAATCAGCCCCAGCATTTT
>TRBV20-1|TRBD2|.|TRBJ2-7
CSARGSGGAEGYEQYF
TGCAGTGCTAGGGGTAGCGGGGGGGCCGAGGGCTACGAGCAGTACTTC
>TRBV30|.|.|TRBJ2-2
CAWLGVTGELFF
TGTGCCTGGTTAGGGGTAACCGGGGAGCTGTTTTTT
>TRBV19|.|many|TRBJ2-5
CASSIGGYQETQYF
TGTGCCAGTAGTATTGGCGGGTACCAAGAGACCCAGTACTTC
>TRBV27|.|.|TRBJ2-7
CASSLLMSYEQYF
TGTGCCAGCAGTTTACTCATGTCTTACGAGCAGTACTTC
>TRBV19|.|many|TRBJ1-1
CASLGRHMNTEAFF
TGTGCCAGTCTGGGACGGCACATGAACACTGAAGCTTTCTTT
>TRBV19|TRBD2|.|TRBJ2-3
CASSTTRTSGTSTDTQYF
TGTGCCAGTAGCACAACCAGGACTAGCGGGACTAGCACAGATACGCAGTATTTT
>TRBV7-2|.|few|TRBJ1-1
CASREPSTEAFF
TGTGCCAGCAGAGAACCCAGCACTGAAGCTTTCTTT
>TRBV7-2|.|many|TRBJ2-5
CASSLSRGRGQETQYF
TGTGCCAGCAGCTTATCGAGGGGTAGGGGGCAAGAGACCCAGTACTTC
>TRBV19|.|.|TRBJ2-5
CASSKTDNQETQYF
TGTGCCAGTAGTAAGACAGACAATCAAGAGACCCAGTACTTC
>TRBV2|.|many|TRBJ2-7
CASRSRSSYEQYF
TGTGCCAGCAGGAGCCGGAGCTCCTACGAGCAGTACTTC
>TRBV9|TRBD1|.|TRBJ1-4
CASSNRQGGSEKLFF
TGTGCCAGCAGCAACAGACAGGGGGGGAGTGAAAAACTGTTTTTT
>TRBV20-1|.|.|TRBJ1-5
CSAHRGGRGNQPQHF
TGCAGTGCTCACCGGGGGGGACGGGGCAATCAGCCCCAGCATTTT
>TRBV15|TRBD1|.|TRBJ1-1
CATSDTGGVTEAFF
TGTGCCACCAGCGATACAGGGGGGGTAACTGAAGCTTTCTTT
>TRBV12-3/TRBV12-4|TRBD1|.|TRBJ2-2
CASSPRQGATGELFF
TGTGCCAGCAGTCCGAGACAGGGGGCAACCGGGGAGCTGTTTTTT
>TRBV20-1|TRBD1|.|TRBJ1-5
CSARDLYRDRGGNQPQHF
TGCAGTGCTAGAGACCTCTACCGGGACAGGGGGGGAAATCAGCCCCAGCATTTT
>TRBV9|.|.|TRBJ1-4
CASSLGEGREKLFF
TGTGCCAGCAGCCTGGGGGAGGGTCGGGAAAAACTGTTTTTT
>TRBV13|.|.|TRBJ1-6
CASGAYGSPLHF
TGTGCCAGCGGGGCTTATGGTTCACCCCTCCACTTT
>TRBV10-3|TRBD1|.|TRBJ2-1
CAISRGTGTGIDEQFF
TGTGCCATCAGTCGAGGGACCGGGACAGGGATTGATGAGCAGTTCTTC
>TRBV7-3|TRBD1|once|TRBJ2-7
CASSLGDRVYF
TGTGCCAGCAGCCTAGGGGACAGGGTGTACTTC
>TRBV6-5|.|.|TRBJ1-6
CASSYDGGAGSPLHF
TGTGCCAGCAGTTACGATGGGGGGGCGGGTTCACCCCTCCACTTT
>TRBV14|TRBD2|.|TRBJ2-7
CASSQAPGLEGGEQYF
TGTGCCAGCAGCCAGGCTCCGGGACTAGAAGGGGGCGAGCAGTACTTC
>TRBV7-2|.|once|TRBJ2-7
CASSSLDGAWEQYF
TGTGCCAGCAGCTCGCTGGACGGGGCGTGGGAGCAGTACTTC
>TRBV29-1|.|.|TRBJ2-2
CSVEASAGELFF
TGCAGCGTTGAGGCTAGCGCCGGGGAGCTGTTTTTT
>TRBV6-5|.|.|TRBJ1-2
CASARGQGYGYTF
TGTGCCAGCGCGAGAGGGCAGGGCTATGGCTACACCTTC
>TRBV2|TRBD1|many|TRBJ2-7
CASSGSQGYEQYF
TGTGCCAGCAGTGGTTCACAGGGGTACGAGCAGTACTTC
>TRBV25-1|.|.|TRBJ2-1
CASSRGVRGNEQFF
TGTGCCAGCAGTCGCGGGGTTAGGGGCAACGAGCAGTTCTTC
>TRBV12-3/TRBV12-4|.|.|TRBJ1-2
CASSPRGQSYGYTF
TGTGCCAGTTCCCCCAGGGGTCAGTCCTATGGCTACACCTTC
>TRBV2|TRBD1|few|TRBJ1-1
CASSGPGQSNTEAFF
TGTGCCAGCAGTGGCCCGGGACAGTCCAACACTGAAGCTTTCTTT
>TRBV7-3|TRBD1|once|TRBJ1-1
CASSQGGGADTEAFF
TGTGCCAGCAGCCAGGGGGGGGGCGCGGATACTGAAGCTTTCTTT
>TRBV29-1|.|.|TRBJ1-1
CSDLSGEGAEAFF
TGCAGCGACTTAAGCGGAGAGGGGGCTGAAGCTTTCTTT
>TRBV20-1|TRBD1|.|TRBJ2-7
CSARQSGTALYEQYF
TGCAGTGCTAGACAGTCCGGGACAGCCCTGTACGAGCAGTACTTC
>TRBV15|.|few|TRBJ1-2
CATSTDRRLQPNYGYTF
TGTGCCACCAGCACCGACAGGCGCCTGCAACCTAACTATGGCTACACCTTC
>TRBV2|.|few|TRBJ2-5
CASSPLRLGGTQYF
TGTGCCAGCAGTCCCCTCCGCCTGGGGGGGACCCAGTACTTC
>TRBV18|.|.|TRBJ2-1
CASSPNDGYNEQFF
TGTGCCAGCTCACCGAACGACGGCTACAATGAGCAGTTCTTC
>TRBV6-1|.|.|TRBJ1-6
CASSLPDLNSPLHF
TGTGCCAGCAGCCTCCCGGACCTCAATTCACCCCTCCACTTT
>TRBV18|.|.|TRBJ1-1
CASSPQALDTEAFF
TGTGCCAGCTCACCGCAGGCCCTTGACACTGAAGCTTTCTTT
>TRBV24-1|TRBD1|few|TRBJ2-7
CATSDRGTGWNEQYF
TGTGCCACCAGTGATAGGGGGACAGGGTGGAACGAGCAGTACTTC
>TRBV28|.|.|TRBJ1-2
CASSDNGYTF
TGTGCCAGCAGTGATAATGGCTACACCTTC
>TRBV7-2|.|.|TRBJ1-5
CASSKAQGSNQPQHF
TGTGCCAGCAGCAAGGCACAGGGTAGCAATCAGCCCCAGCATTTT
>TRBV19|TRBD2|.|TRBJ2-3
CASTASGTGKTDTQYF
TGTGCCAGTACTGCTAGCGGGACCGGAAAGACAGATACGCAGTATTTT
>TRBV30|TRBD2|.|TRBJ2-7
CAWSEGLAVHYEQYF
TGTGCCTGGAGTGAAGGACTAGCGGTTCATTACGAGCAGTACTTC
>TRBV12-3/TRBV12-4|TRBD2|.|TRBJ2-7
CASSLGLAGHYEQYF
TGTGCCAGCAGTTTAGGACTAGCGGGCCACTACGAGCAGTACTTC
>TRBV19|.|many|TRBJ1-1
CASSIGTGSEAFF
TGTGCCAGTAGTATAGGGACGGGATCTGAAGCTTTCTTT
>TRBV15|TRBD2|many|TRBJ2-5
CATSTHGGETQYF
TGTGCCACCAGTACCCACGGGGGGGAGACCCAGTACTTC
>TRBV12-3/TRBV12-4|.|few|TRBJ2-7
CASSGDEQYF
TGTGCCAGCAGCGGGGACGAGCAGTACTTC
>TRBV7-3|.|.|TRBJ1-2
CASSLGAGSPYGYTF
TGTGCCAGCAGCTTAGGTGCCGGATCTCCCTATGGCTACACCTTC
>TRBV5-1|.|.|TRBJ1-1
CASSSDGKNTEAFF
TGCGCCAGCAGCTCCGACGGGAAGAACACTGAAGCTTTCTTT
>TRBV7-8|TRBD1|.|TRBJ1-1
CASSPTGYFPEAFF
TGTGCCAGCAGCCCGACAGGGTATTTCCCTGAAGCTTTCTTT
>TRBV18|TRBD2|few|TRBJ2-7
CASSPPGLAGGSSYEQYF
TGTGCCAGCTCACCACCGGGACTAGCGGGAGGAAGCTCCTACGAGCAGTACTTC
>TRBV19|.|.|TRBJ1-6
CASTKSISSYNSPLHF
TGTGCCAGTACTAAATCCATCAGCTCCTATAATTCACCCCTCCACTTT
>TRBV2|.|.|TRBJ1-2
CASRGAYYGYTF
TGTGCCAGCAGGGGAGCCTACTATGGCTACACCTTC
>TRBV30|.|few|TRBJ1-2
CAWSDSNNYGYTF
TGTGCCTGGAGTGACAGCAATAACTATGGCTACACCTTC
>TRBV24-1|.|.|TRBJ1-2
CATSDSSKKSYTF
TGTGCCACCAGTGATTCATCGAAGAAATCCTACACCTTC